This T cell receptor (beta chain) was identified in a study of CD8+ T cells in alopecia areata. Study in general: Tofacitinib was taken orally by treated patients, and the dose was 5 to 10 mg twice daily.

V was shortened by 3 bases and J by 0 bases, with 15 bases between the two germline ends. Germline values: CDR1 SQVTM, CDR2 ANQGSEA. This CDR3 spans 15 amino acids. This clone was counted a few times. The antigen remains unidentified. Study-wide results and limits: While patients received tofacitinib, many expanded lesional clones remained present in scalp and blood.

Treatment specified: oral pan-JAK inhibitor, 5-10 mg twice daily. Lesional scalp punch biopsies and peripheral blood were collected from alopecia areata patients. RNA, once extracted, was reverse transcribed into cDNA for use as the sequencing template. Profiling relied on immunoSEQ multiplex PCR, and the TCRdb table lists in-frame clones only, not all of them. The data hold 150,000 to 200,000 clones, with less than 70% observed a single time. The sequencing used CD4+ T cells sorted from blood, collected around week 50, from a patient treated with tofacitinib. The clonotype was recovered from a human donor with alopecia areata. The chain carries TRBV29-1 and TRBJ2-7; D is perhaps TRBD1 or TRBD2 (5 bases each). This CDR3 is CSVDLQDSSSYEQYF. The CDR3 DNA reads as TGCAGCGTTGATCTACAGGACTCAAGCTCCTACGAGCAGTACTTC.